The T cell receptor beta chain under discussion was sequenced for a study of human T cells and chemical hapten exposure. Unfractionated whole blood was the source of the extracted total RNA. Of note for this clonotype: Antigen unknown.

Individual cDNA molecules received unique molecular identifiers in the library. TCRdb independently ran MiXCR on the 5' RACE reads; one entry per CDR3 protein. The data contain approximately 150,000 distinct CDR3 sequences, about 4% of them seen just once; the ten biggest clones take up over 1.1%. Between the trimmed V and J ends, which lost 6 bases and 1 base, there was a span of 9 bases. From germline, CDR1 is MNHEY and CDR2 SVGAGI. The CDR3 runs 14 residues. General study points: The study found that DPC sensitization did not change TCRs above 1 in 1000 frequency.

This chain uses TRBV6-5 with TRBJ2-2; the D gene is possibly TRBD1 (6 bases). The TCR originated in a female donor in good health. The CDR3 sequence: CASRLQGNTGELFF. CDR3 DNA sequence: TGTGCCAGCAGATTACAGGGGAACACCGGGGAGCTGTTTTTT.